These T cell receptor beta chains were read from a single sample in a study of regulatory T cells in long-lasting Graves disease. One entry per CDR3 protein, called by TCRdb with MiXCR from the multiplex PCR reads. This sample has 400,000 to 600,000 distinct CDR3 sequences, with about 22% found just once. Source: peripheral blood mononuclear cells (PBMCs), taken when the disease was refractory, from a patient treated with antithyroid drugs. These receptors all stem from a female donor with Graves disease. CDR3s include the opening cysteine and the closing phenylalanine or tryptophan. A D gene is named only where the DNA matches it firmly.

D gene	V gene	J gene	CDR3 protein
-	TRBV11-2	TRBJ2-5	CASSFFAPMKRETQYF
TRBD1	TRBV7-9	TRBJ2-2	CASSTRDRAKTGELFF
-	TRBV28	TRBJ2-7	CALSRDNGEQYF
TRBD1	TRBV13	TRBJ2-7	CASSMLQGAGAYEQYF
-	TRBV30	TRBJ2-4	CAWRGVSWAKNIQYF
TRBD2	TRBV7-9	TRBJ2-5	CASSLITGGRETQYF
TRBD1	TRBV12-3/TRBV12-4	TRBJ1-1	CASSSDSRTGGERLSTEAFF
-	TRBV28	TRBJ1-1	CASRTGTQNTEAFF
TRBD2	TRBV10-3	TRBJ2-7	CAISDTGTSWNEQYF
-	TRBV3-1	TRBJ2-7	CASSHGHGYEQYF
-	TRBV5-1	TRBJ2-2	CASKTSRGTGELFF
-	TRBV7-2	TRBJ1-3	CASSLVEMSGNTIYF
TRBD1	TRBV28	TRBJ2-5	CASSFPDRGRETQYF
TRBD1	TRBV6-4	TRBJ2-7	CASSFPGGYINEQYF
-	TRBV5-1	TRBJ1-1	CASSLGFEATGTEAFF
-	TRBV2	TRBJ2-7	CASSLGLRVAEQYF
-	TRBV9	TRBJ2-3	CASSVVEGTDTQYF
TRBD1	TRBV11-2	TRBJ2-7	CASSVSRTGGYEQYF
-	TRBV15	TRBJ1-5	CATSRGSNQPQHF
-	TRBV20-1	TRBJ2-7	CSASRGIPSYEQYF
-	TRBV27	TRBJ2-7	CASSLTATLGEQYF
TRBD1	TRBV7-6	TRBJ1-1	CASSLPDRGEAFF
-	TRBV5-1	TRBJ1-2	CASSLVFGGDYGYTF
TRBD1	TRBV19	TRBJ1-2	CASSPGTGARYGYTF
TRBD1	TRBV2	TRBJ1-5	CASSLPIQGAGNQPQHF
-	TRBV6-1	TRBJ1-5	CASTNGQWDQPQHF
-	TRBV28	TRBJ1-5	CASSLSPAQPQHF
-	TRBV12-3/TRBV12-4	TRBJ1-1	CASSPGRDLGAFF
TRBD1	TRBV6-1	TRBJ2-4	CASSPMTGYIQYF
-	TRBV6-2/TRBV6-3	TRBJ2-7	CASSYSESYEQYF
TRBD2	TRBV12-3/TRBV12-4	TRBJ2-2	CASLRTSGSLAGELFF
-	TRBV28	TRBJ1-1	CASSFGGTNTEAFF
TRBD1	TRBV28	TRBJ1-2	CASAETGTGVGYTF
-	TRBV6-1	TRBJ2-4	CASRSFDGGLAKNIQYF
-	TRBV12-3/TRBV12-4	TRBJ1-1	CASRWTSADTEAFF
TRBD1	TRBV20-1	TRBJ1-4	CSAPPPDRGNEKLFF
-	TRBV12-3/TRBV12-4	TRBJ2-2	CASSPGQSNTGELFF
-	TRBV10-3	TRBJ1-5	CAIRPSTESNQPQHF
TRBD2	TRBV10-3	TRBJ2-1	CAISETTSGREQFF
TRBD2	TRBV4-2	TRBJ2-5	CASSQARGGETQYF
-	TRBV5-4	TRBJ1-1	CASSPRTDPATEAFF
-	TRBV28	TRBJ2-7	CASSPLTTAFSYEQYF
-	TRBV29-1	TRBJ2-3	CSVGGRSTDTQYF
TRBD2	TRBV28	TRBJ2-2	CASSPTPVGLAGPGELFF